These T cell receptor beta chains were read from a single sample in a study of graft-versus-host responses after intestinal transplantation. Clones were sequenced by immunoSEQ multiplex PCR, and TCRdb holds only the in-frame ones, with some missing. The sample includes 90,000 to 150,000 clones, 85% to 95% seen only once; the top ten take 3% to 3.5%. These receptors have no identified antigens. Sequences were derived from unstimulated CD8+ T cells sorted from spleen or lymph node cells, sampled before intestinal transplant. The receptors here all came from a human donor who received an intestinal transplant. The CDR3 runs from the conserved cysteine through the conserved F or W. The order of the fields is D gene, J gene, V gene, clone size, CDR3 DNA, CDR3 protein. D genes are given only for firm matches. Clone size is shown for a subset of rows, as once, few, many or a class of expanded clone.

>TRBD1|TRBJ2-5|TRBV28|-
TGTGCCAGCAGTTTTACAGGGGGCGACGAGACCCAGTACTTC
CASSFTGGDETQYF
>-|TRBJ2-7|TRBV25-1|-
TGTGCCAGCAGTCCCCAGGGACTTTCGCCCTCCTACGAGCAGTACTTC
CASSPQGLSPSYEQYF
>-|TRBJ2-7|TRBV5-4|few
TGTGCCAGCAGCTCAGGGGCCTCAAGCTCCTACGAGCAGTACTTC
CASSSGASSSYEQYF
>TRBD1|TRBJ2-3|TRBV5-6|-
TGTGCCAGCAGCTCCACAGGGGATGATACGCAGTATTTT
CASSSTGDDTQYF
>TRBD1|TRBJ1-2|TRBV6-5|-
TGTGCCACGCTGACAGGGGGTGGCTACACCTTC
CATLTGGGYTF
>TRBD1|TRBJ2-7|TRBV28|once
TGTGCCAGCAGTTTATTAGGGACAGGATACGCCTACGAGCAGTACTTC
CASSLLGTGYAYEQYF
>-|TRBJ1-1|TRBV6-5|-
TGTGCCAGCAACTTGGGGGGCGCGGCTGAAGCTTTCTTT
CASNLGGAAEAFF
>TRBD2|TRBJ2-7|TRBV27|-
TGTGCCAGCAGTTTATTAGCGAGCGGGAGGACCACCTACGAGCAGTACTTC
CASSLLASGRTTYEQYF
>-|TRBJ1-1|TRBV9|-
TGTGCCAGCAGCACGTCGGTCGGGGCGATGTACACTGAAGCTTTCTTT
CASSTSVGAMYTEAFF
>-|TRBJ1-4|TRBV28|-
TGTGCCAGCAGCACCTCCGTCTCAATCGGGGAAAAACTGTTTTTT
CASSTSVSIGEKLFF
>TRBD1|TRBJ1-2|TRBV14|-
TGTGCCAGCAGCCCTAGGGACAGGGGGCGTTTCTATGGCTACACCTTC
CASSPRDRGRFYGYTF
>-|TRBJ2-7|TRBV11-3|-
TGTGCCAGCAGTTGGATGACGCATACCTACGAGCAGTACTTC
CASSWMTHTYEQYF
>TRBD2|TRBJ2-7|TRBV4-1|-
TGCGCCAGCAGCCACTTGCTTAAAAGCGGGAGACCTACTAACGAGCAGTACTTC
CASSHLLKSGRPTNEQYF
>-|TRBJ2-3|TRBV27|-
TGTGCGGGGATGACACAGGAGGAGTTGAGCACAGATACGCAGTATTTT
CAGMTQEELSTDTQYF
>TRBD2|TRBJ2-3|TRBV13|-
TGTGCCAGCAGCTTAGTAGCGGGGTCTAGCACAGATACGCAGTATTTT
CASSLVAGSSTDTQYF
>-|TRBJ2-7|TRBV6-1|once
TGTGCCAGCAGCCCCACAGGGAACTCCTACGAGCAGTACTTC
CASSPTGNSYEQYF
>-|TRBJ2-7|TRBV4-3|-
TGCGCCAGCAGCCAAGGACTAGTAGGAGACTACGAGCAGTACTTC
CASSQGLVGDYEQYF
>-|TRBJ2-2|TRBV5-6|-
TGTGCCAGCAGCGACAGGGGGGAGCTGTTTTTT
CASSDRGELFF
>TRBD2|TRBJ2-1|TRBV11-1|-
TGTGCCAGCAGCTTTAACGGGGAGGGCAGTGAGCAGTTCTTC
CASSFNGEGSEQFF
>-|TRBJ1-2|TRBV6-5|once
TGTGCCAGCAGTCCTTCTAACTATGGCTACACCTTC
CASSPSNYGYTF
>-|TRBJ2-2|TRBV5-1|-
TGCGCCAGCAGCGGCCTATACGACGGGACAACGAACACCGGGGAGCTGTTTTTT
CASSGLYDGTTNTGELFF
>-|TRBJ2-6|TRBV19|-
TGTGCCAGTAGTACCGGACGCTATCGCTCTGGGGCCAACGTCCTGACTTTC
CASSTGRYRSGANVLTF
>-|TRBJ2-7|TRBV5-6|-
TGTGCCAGCAGCCCCTCCCGCGTCAGTGGAGGACAGCCCTACGAGGAGCAGTACTTC
CASSPSRVSGGQPYEEQYF
>-|TRBJ2-3|TRBV9|-
TGTGCCAGCGGAACGACAAATCGGGGCACAGATACGCAGTATTTT
CASGTTNRGTDTQYF
>-|TRBJ2-1|TRBV7-8|-
TGTGCCAGCAGCTCGAGCGGGCGTCCCTACAATGAGCAGTTCTTC
CASSSSGRPYNEQFF
>-|TRBJ2-7|TRBV30|-
TGCGCTTGTCAGGGGCCTAGCTCCTACGAGCAGTACTTC
CACQGPSSYEQYF
>-|TRBJ1-5|TRBV2|-
TGTGCCAGCAGTGAGCCGCGGGAGGGCAATCAGCCCCAGCATTTT
CASSEPREGNQPQHF
>TRBD1|TRBJ1-1|TRBV5-1|-
TGCGCCAGCAGCCCGGGGACAGGTGAGTCTGAAGCTTTCTTT
CASSPGTGESEAFF
>-|TRBJ2-1|TRBV19|-
TGTGCCAGTAGTACCACTGCCTCCTCCTACAATGAGCAGTTCTTC
CASSTTASSYNEQFF
>TRBD2|TRBJ2-7|TRBV9|-
TGTGCCAGCAGAGAGAACGGGGGGACTAACGAGCAGTACTTC
CASRENGGTNEQYF
>-|TRBJ2-7|TRBV7-8|-
TGTGCCAGCAGCTTAGCCCCCTACGAGCAGTACTTC
CASSLAPYEQYF
>-|TRBJ2-7|TRBV19|-
TGTGCCAGTAGTATCACGATGGACGAGCAGTACTTC
CASSITMDEQYF
>-|TRBJ1-6|TRBV14|-
TGTGCCAGCAGCCAATTTATACGCGCGAGCTCCTATAATTCACCCCTCCACTTT
CASSQFIRASSYNSPLHF
>-|TRBJ1-1|TRBV4-1|-
TGCGCCAGCAGCCGTAACACTGAAGCTTTCTTT
CASSRNTEAFF
>-|TRBJ2-1|TRBV29-1|-
TGCAGCGTTGAACGGCGAGGCAATGAGCAGTTCTTC
CSVERRGNEQFF
>-|TRBJ2-2|TRBV9|-
TGTGCCAGCAGGGGTTCGGGCCTTTACGGGGAGCTGTTTTTT
CASRGSGLYGELFF
>TRBD2|TRBJ2-7|TRBV7-6|-
TGTGCCAGCAGCTTAGGGGAGGGACTAGCGCAGAGCTCCTACGAGCAGTACTTC
CASSLGEGLAQSSYEQYF
>TRBD1|TRBJ2-5|TRBV5-6|-
TGTGCCAGCAGCGGGGGACAGGGGCTGGAGACCCAGTACTTC
CASSGGQGLETQYF
>TRBD1|TRBJ1-2|TRBV7-8|-
TGTGCCAGCAGCGTGGGACAGGGGGGAGGCTATGGCTACACCTTC
CASSVGQGGGYGYTF
>-|TRBJ1-2|TRBV9|-
TGTGCCAGCAGCCCAAACGGGGCGGGGAGAAATAACTATGGCCACACCTTC
CASSPNGAGRNNYGHTF
>-|TRBJ1-1|TRBV5-6|-
TGTGCCAGCAGCGCGGTATACACTGAAGCTTTCTTT
CASSAVYTEAFF
>-|TRBJ2-3|TRBV28|-
TGTGCCAGCAGTCTACAACCGGCCACAGATACGCAGTATTTT
CASSLQPATDTQYF
>-|TRBJ2-7|TRBV6-5|-
TGTGCCACCAAATGGTACAGGGAGGCCCACGAGCAGTACTTC
CATKWYREAHEQYF
>-|TRBJ2-1|TRBV9|-
TGTGCCAGCAGCCCGACAGGACATGAGCAGTTCTTC
CASSPTGHEQFF
>TRBD2|TRBJ2-3|TRBV25-1|-
TGTGCCAGCAGTGAATTTAGCGGGACAGATACGCAGTATTTT
CASSEFSGTDTQYF
>TRBD2|TRBJ2-1|TRBV9|-
TGTGCCAGCAGCGTAGATGCTAGCGGGATCTCGGGGATCTTC
CASSVDASGISGIF
>-|TRBJ2-1|TRBV28|-
TGTGCCAGCAGTTTCTTGCGGGAAGCCTACAATGAGCAGTTCTTC
CASSFLREAYNEQFF
>-|TRBJ1-1|TRBV20-1|once
TGCAGTACAAATATCAACACTGAAGCTTTCTTT
CSTNINTEAFF
>-|TRBJ2-4|TRBV7-3|-
TGTGCCAGCAGCTTAAGGGGGGCGGGACCCGGGGGCATTCAGTACTTC
CASSLRGAGPGGIQYF
>TRBD2|TRBJ2-5|TRBV15|-
TGTGCCACCAGCGGCTCTAGCGGGATTGGGGAGACCCAGTACTTC
CATSGSSGIGETQYF
>-|TRBJ2-6|TRBV6-6|-
TGTGCCAGCAGTTACTCCACGCCCTCTGGGGCCAACGTCCTGACTTTC
CASSYSTPSGANVLTF
>-|TRBJ1-2|TRBV2|-
TGTGCCAGCAGTGATAGCAGTCCATATGGCTACACCTTC
CASSDSSPYGYTF
>-|TRBJ2-7|TRBV15|-
TGTGCCACCAGCAGCCTCCTAGGGAGAAGCTCCTACGAGCAGTACTTC
CATSSLLGRSSYEQYF
>-|TRBJ2-3|TRBV28|-
TGTGCCAGCAGTTTAAGGGGTCTCTGGCAGGGCACAGATACGCAGTATTTT
CASSLRGLWQGTDTQYF
>-|TRBJ1-5|TRBV9|-
TGTGCCAGCAGCGTAGATGGCAGGGATTGGCAGCCCCAGCATTTT
CASSVDGRDWQPQHF
>TRBD1|TRBJ2-7|TRBV5-6|-
TGTGCCAGCAGCTCGGATGGGGCAGGGGGAAGCTACGAGCAGTACTTC
CASSSDGAGGSYEQYF
>TRBD1|TRBJ2-3|TRBV7-3|-
TGTGCCAGCAGCTTAATAGGGGGCTTTACGGGGCAAACAGATACGCAGTATTTT
CASSLIGGFTGQTDTQYF
>-|TRBJ2-7|TRBV2|-
TGTGCCAGCAGTGTGAGGCAGACTCCTAGCTCCTACGAGCAGTACTTC
CASSVRQTPSSYEQYF
>-|TRBJ2-2|TRBV28|-
TGTGCCAGCAGTTATACAGCCGACACCGGGGAGCTGTTTTTT
CASSYTADTGELFF
>-|TRBJ2-1|TRBV2|-
TGTGCCAGCAGTGAATTAGGGCCATACAATGAGCAGTTCTTC
CASSELGPYNEQFF